This TCR beta chain comes out of a study of T cells in Graves' hyperthyroidism and ophthalmopathy. Across the study: Any treatment followed the collection of peripheral blood at initial diagnosis. Study-wide points: Through a model of 13 V-J features, ophthalmopathy was separated from stable hyperthyroidism. The majority of expanded thyroid clonotypes above 0.001 also appeared in blood.

RNA transcripts yielded amplified TCR beta CDR3 regions. Initially, a first-round RT-PCR of the TCR CDR3 employed the HTBI primer set. TCRdb called the multiplex PCR reads again in MiXCR, with one record for every CDR3 protein. The sample gives about 590,000 distinct CDR3 sequences, approximately 15% of which show up once; roughly 7.7% is in the top ten. This clonotype has just a few counts. What it binds is not known. Germline CDR1 is SGHNT and CDR2 is YENEEA. This CDR3 has 18 amino acids. With V trimmed by 2 bases and J by 3 bases, 10 bases remained unmatched. The cohort's ophthalmopathy patients, a group with duration under 3 months, had a Clinical Activity Score of at least 3 and a NOSPECS grade of at least 4.

This chain uses TRBV11-3 with TRBJ2-3, with 11 nucleotides matching TRBD2. The clonotype comes from a woman aged 18-29 years with Graves' ophthalmopathy. Sequencing was performed on blood. The DNA for the CDR3 is TGTGCCAGCAGCTTAAAAGGAGGATTAGCGGGAGGGACAGATACGCAGTATTTT. Protein: CASSLKGGLAGGTDTQYF.